This T cell receptor beta chain was documented in a study of shared clonotypes between healthy human individuals. On the study more broadly: A couple of women and a few men aged 18 to 49 made up the donors.

About this clone itself: Its target is not known.

Genomic DNA of every subset was divided equally among multiple immunoSEQ plates. Profiled with immunoSEQ multiplex PCR; TCRdb holds only in-frame clones, not every one. This sample yields millions of clones, of which roughly 94% are seen a single time; 0.1% to 0.15% belongs to the top ten. The CDR3 is made up of 16 amino acids. In germline, CDR1 is SGHRS, CDR2 YFSETQ. The V and J ends lost 1 base and 4 bases, in that order; junction bases with no gene match: 7. Study-level results: Sample collection involved blood only; tissue repertoires are likely different. Clonotype sharing levels among donors were expected to vary with sequencing depth.

The rearrangement uses TRBV5-1 and TRBJ2-3; 9 bases match TRBD1. This clonotype originated in a man between 18 and 29 years old in good health. Source material: naive CD4+ T cells sorted from blood. Subset in this sample: CD45RA+ positively selected. The CDR3 loop is CASSLLVGQGSDTQYF. The CDR3 nucleotides read TGCGCCAGCAGCTTGCTTGTGGGACAGGGTTCAGATACGCAGTATTTT. Drawing the rest from reference TRBV5-1 and TRBJ2-3, the complete variable domain is KAGVTQTPRYLIKTRGQQVTLSCSPISGHRSVSWYQQTPGQGLQFLFEYFSETQRNKGNFPGRFSGRQFSNSRSEMNVSTLELGDSALYLCASSLLVGQGSDTQYFGPGTRLTVL.